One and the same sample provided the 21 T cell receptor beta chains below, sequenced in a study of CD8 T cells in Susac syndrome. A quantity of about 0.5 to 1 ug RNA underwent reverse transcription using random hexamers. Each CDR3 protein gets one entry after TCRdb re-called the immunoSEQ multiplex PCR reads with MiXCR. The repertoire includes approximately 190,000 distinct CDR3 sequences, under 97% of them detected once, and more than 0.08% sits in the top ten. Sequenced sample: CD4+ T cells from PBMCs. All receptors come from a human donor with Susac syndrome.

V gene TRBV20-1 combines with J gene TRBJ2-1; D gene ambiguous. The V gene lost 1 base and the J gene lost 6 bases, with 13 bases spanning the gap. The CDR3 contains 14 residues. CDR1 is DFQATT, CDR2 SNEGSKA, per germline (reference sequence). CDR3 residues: CSARAPLGINEQFF. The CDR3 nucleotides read TGCAGTGCTAGAGCCCCCCTAGGGATCAATGAGCAGTTCTTC.

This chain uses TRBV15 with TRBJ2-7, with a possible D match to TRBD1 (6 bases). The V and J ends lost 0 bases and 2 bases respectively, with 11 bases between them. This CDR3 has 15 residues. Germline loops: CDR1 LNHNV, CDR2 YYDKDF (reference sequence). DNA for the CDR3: TGTGCCACCAGCAGAGATAAGGGACACCCCTACGAGCAGTACTTC. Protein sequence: CATSRDKGHPYEQYF.

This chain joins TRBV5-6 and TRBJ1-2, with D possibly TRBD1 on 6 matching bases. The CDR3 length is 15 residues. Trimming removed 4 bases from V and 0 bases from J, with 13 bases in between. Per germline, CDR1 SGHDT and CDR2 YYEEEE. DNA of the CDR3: TGTGCCAGCAGCGTTAGGACAGCAGCTAACTATGGCTACACCTTC. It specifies CASSVRTAANYGYTF.

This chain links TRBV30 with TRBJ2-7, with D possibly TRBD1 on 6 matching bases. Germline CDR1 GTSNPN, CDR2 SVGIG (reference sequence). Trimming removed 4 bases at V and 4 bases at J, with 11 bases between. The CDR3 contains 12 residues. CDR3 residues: CAWNPQGYEQYF. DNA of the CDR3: TGTGCCTGGAACCCACAGGGATACGAGCAGTACTTC.

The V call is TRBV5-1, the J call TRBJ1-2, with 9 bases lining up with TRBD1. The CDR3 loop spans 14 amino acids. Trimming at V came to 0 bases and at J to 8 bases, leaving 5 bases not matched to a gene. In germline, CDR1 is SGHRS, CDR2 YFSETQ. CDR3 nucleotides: TGCGCCAGCAGCTTGGTCGACAGGGGGATAGGCTACACCTTC. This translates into CASSLVDRGIGYTF. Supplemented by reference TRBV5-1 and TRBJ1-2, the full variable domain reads KAGVTQTPRYLIKTRGQQVTLSCSPISGHRSVSWYQQTPGQGLQFLFEYFSETQRNKGNFPGRFSGRQFSNSRSEMNVSTLELGDSALYLCASSLVDRGIGYTFGSGTRLTVV.

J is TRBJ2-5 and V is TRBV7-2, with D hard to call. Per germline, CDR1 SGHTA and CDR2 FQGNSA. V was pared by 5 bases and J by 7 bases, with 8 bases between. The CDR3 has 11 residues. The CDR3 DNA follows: TGTGCCAGCAGCCCCGCAGGGACCCAGTACTTC. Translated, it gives CASSPAGTQYF. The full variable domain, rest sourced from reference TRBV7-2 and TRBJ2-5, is GAGVSQSPSNKVTEKGKDVELRCDPISGHTALYWYRQSLGQGLEFLIYFQGNSAPDKSGLPSDRFSAERTGGSVSTLTIQRTQQEDSAVYLCASSPAGTQYFGPGTRLLVL.

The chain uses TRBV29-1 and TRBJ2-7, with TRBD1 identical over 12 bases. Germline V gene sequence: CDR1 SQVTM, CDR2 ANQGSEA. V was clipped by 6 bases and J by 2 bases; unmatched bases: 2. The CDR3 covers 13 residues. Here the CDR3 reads CSVGTGGPYEQYF. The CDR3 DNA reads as TGCAGCGTGGGGACAGGGGGCCCCTACGAGCAGTACTTC.

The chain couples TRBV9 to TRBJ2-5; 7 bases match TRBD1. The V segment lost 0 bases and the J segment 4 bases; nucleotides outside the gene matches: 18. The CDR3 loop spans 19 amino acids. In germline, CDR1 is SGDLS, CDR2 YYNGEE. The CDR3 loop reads CASSVDLGQAGAPAETQYF. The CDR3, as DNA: TGTGCCAGCAGCGTAGACCTTGGACAGGCTGGGGCACCGGCAGAGACCCAGTACTTC.

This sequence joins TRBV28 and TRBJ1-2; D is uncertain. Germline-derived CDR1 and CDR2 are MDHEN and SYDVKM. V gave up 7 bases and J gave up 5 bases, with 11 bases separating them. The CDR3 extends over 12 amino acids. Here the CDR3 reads CASTSRIYGYTF. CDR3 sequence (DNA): TGTGCCAGCACCTCCCGGATATATGGCTACACCTTC.

The DNA for the CDR3 is TGTGCCAGCAGCCATATTAACACCGGGGAGCTGTTTTTT. Protein: CASSHINTGELFF. The chain uses TRBV6-2 or TRBV6-3 and TRBJ2-2; D not certain. From germline, CDR1 is MNHEY and CDR2 SVGEGT. The CDR3 is made up of 13 amino acids. Trimming left V 6 bases short and J 2 bases short, with 7 bases between.

The DNA for the CDR3 is TGTGCCAGCAGGGGAAGACGGGGCTCCCTCGCTAACTATGGCTACACCTTC. Translating gives CASRGRRGSLANYGYTF. The rearrangement links TRBV6-2 or TRBV6-3 to TRBJ1-2; tentatively, D is TRBD1 (5 bases). The ends were cut back, 6 bases at V and 0 bases at J, with 20 bases in the middle. The CDR3 totals 17 residues. Germline values: CDR1 MNHEY, CDR2 SVGEGT.

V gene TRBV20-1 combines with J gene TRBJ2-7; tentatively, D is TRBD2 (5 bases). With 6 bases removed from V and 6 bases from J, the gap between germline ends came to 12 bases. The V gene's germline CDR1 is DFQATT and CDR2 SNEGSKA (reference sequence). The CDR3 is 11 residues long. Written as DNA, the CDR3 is TGCAGTGCAACCACTAGTACCGAGCAGTACTTC. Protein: CSATTSTEQYF.

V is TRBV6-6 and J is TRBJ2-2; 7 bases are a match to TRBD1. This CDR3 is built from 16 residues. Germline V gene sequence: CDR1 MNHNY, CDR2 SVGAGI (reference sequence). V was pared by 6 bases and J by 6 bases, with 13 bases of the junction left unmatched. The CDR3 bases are TGTGCCAGCAGACAATTAACACAGGGGACATCCGGGGAGCTGTTTTTT. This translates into CASRQLTQGTSGELFF.

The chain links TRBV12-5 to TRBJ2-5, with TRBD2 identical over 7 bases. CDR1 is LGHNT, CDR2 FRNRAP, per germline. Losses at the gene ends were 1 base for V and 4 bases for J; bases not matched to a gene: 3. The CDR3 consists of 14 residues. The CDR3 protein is CASGLGTRGETQYF. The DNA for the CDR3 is TGTGCTAGTGGTTTGGGGACTAGAGGAGAGACCCAGTACTTC.

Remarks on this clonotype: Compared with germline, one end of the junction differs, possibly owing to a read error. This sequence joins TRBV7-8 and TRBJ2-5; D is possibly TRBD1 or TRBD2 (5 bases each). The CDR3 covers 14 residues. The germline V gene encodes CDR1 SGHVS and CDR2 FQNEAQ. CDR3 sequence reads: CASSLAVREETQYF. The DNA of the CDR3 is TGTGCCAGCAGTTTAGCTGTCAGGGAGGAGACCCAGTACTTC. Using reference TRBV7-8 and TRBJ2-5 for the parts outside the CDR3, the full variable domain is GAGVSQSPRYKVAKRGQDVALRCDPISGHVSLFWYQQALGQGPEFLTYFQNEAQLDKSGLPSDRFFAERPEGSVSTLKIQRTQQEDSAVYLCASSLAVREETQYFGPGTRLLVL.

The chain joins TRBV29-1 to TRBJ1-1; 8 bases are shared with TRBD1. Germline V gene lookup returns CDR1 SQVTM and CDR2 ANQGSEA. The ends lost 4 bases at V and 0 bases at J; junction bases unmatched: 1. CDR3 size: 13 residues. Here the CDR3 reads CSVGTGLNTEAFF. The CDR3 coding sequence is TGCAGCGTTGGGACAGGGCTGAACACTGAAGCTTTCTTT. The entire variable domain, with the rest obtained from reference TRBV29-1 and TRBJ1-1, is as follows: SAVISQKPSRDICQRGTSLTIQCQVDSQVTMMFWYRQQPGQSLTLIATANQGSEATYESGFVIDKFPISRPNLTFSTLTVSNMSPEDSSIYLCSVGTGLNTEAFFGQGTRLTVV.

In nucleotides, the CDR3 is TGTGCCAGCTCACCAGAGGGGGCGGGTTACGAGCAGTACTTC. Translating gives CASSPEGAGYEQYF. This chain joins TRBV18 and TRBJ2-7, with 7 bases lining up with TRBD1. Germline CDR1 is KGHSH and CDR2 is LQKENI. V shed 2 bases, J shed 4 bases, and the junction held 5 bases outside the gene matches. The CDR3 has 14 amino acids. Using reference TRBV18 and TRBJ2-7 for the parts outside the CDR3, the full variable domain is NAGVMQNPRHLVRRRGQEARLRCSPMKGHSHVYWYRQLPEEGLKFMVYLQKENIIDESGMPKERFSAEFPKEGPSILRIQQVVRGDSAAYFCASSPEGAGYEQYFGPGTRLTVT.

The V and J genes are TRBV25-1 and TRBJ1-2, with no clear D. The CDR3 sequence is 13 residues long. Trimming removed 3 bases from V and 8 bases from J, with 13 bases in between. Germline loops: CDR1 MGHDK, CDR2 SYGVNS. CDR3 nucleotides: TGTGCCAGCAGTGATTCCATTTCTCGCGGCTACACCTTC. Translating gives CASSDSISRGYTF.

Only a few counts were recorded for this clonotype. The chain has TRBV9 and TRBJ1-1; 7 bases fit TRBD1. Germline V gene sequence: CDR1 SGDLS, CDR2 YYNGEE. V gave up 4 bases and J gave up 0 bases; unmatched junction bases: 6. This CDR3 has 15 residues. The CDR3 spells CASSPRTGMNTEAFF. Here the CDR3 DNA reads TGTGCCAGCAGCCCCAGGACAGGTATGAACACTGAAGCTTTCTTT.

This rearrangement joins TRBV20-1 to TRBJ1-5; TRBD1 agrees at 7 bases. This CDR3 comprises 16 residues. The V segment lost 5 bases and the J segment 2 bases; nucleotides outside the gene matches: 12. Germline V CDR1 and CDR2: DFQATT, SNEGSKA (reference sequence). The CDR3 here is CSAGYRGTWGNQPQHF. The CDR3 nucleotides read TGCAGTGCTGGATACAGGGGTACCTGGGGCAATCAGCCCCAGCATTTT.

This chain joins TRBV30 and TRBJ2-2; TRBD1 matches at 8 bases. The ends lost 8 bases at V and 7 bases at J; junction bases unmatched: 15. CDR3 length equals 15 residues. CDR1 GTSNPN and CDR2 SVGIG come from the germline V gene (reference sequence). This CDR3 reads CATSRVTGDFGELFF. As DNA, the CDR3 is TGTGCCACATCTAGGGTGACAGGGGATTTCGGGGAGCTGTTTTTT.